The rows below give T cell receptor beta chains drawn from one sample of a study of tumor-infiltrating lymphocytes in oesophageal squamous cell carcinoma. TCRdb ran MiXCR on the PCR reads and lists one entry per CDR3 protein. The table has 15,000 to 20,000 distinct CDR3 sequences, around 40% seen once. Material: normal esophageal tissue next to the tumor. These receptors came from a female donor with esophageal squamous cell carcinoma. Both conserved end residues are part of each CDR3. The D gene is left open where the match is weak. Clone size appears in some rows only: once, few, many, or a class for an expanded clone.

V: TRBV7-9; D: TRBD2; size: few; J: TRBJ2-1; DNA: TGTGCCAGCTCACTAGGGGAGGGATTAGGTGAGCAGTTCTTC; CDR3: CASSLGEGLGEQFF
V: TRBV5-6; D: .; size: many; J: TRBJ2-7; DNA: TGTGCCAGCAGCTTTGGCAGGAGTAACGAGCAGTACTTC; CDR3: CASSFGRSNEQYF
V: TRBV7-2; D: TRBD1; size: .; J: TRBJ2-7; DNA: TGTGCCAGCAGCACACGACAGGGCGGCGAGCAGTACTTC; CDR3: CASSTRQGGEQYF
V: TRBV12-3/TRBV12-4; D: TRBD2; size: large; J: TRBJ2-3; DNA: TGTGCCAGCAGTTTCGGGGGGTTTAGCACAGATACGCAGTATTTT; CDR3: CASSFGGFSTDTQYF
V: TRBV5-1; D: .; size: .; J: TRBJ2-1; DNA: TGCGCCAGCAGCTTGACCGGAAGCTCCTACAATGAGCAGTTCTTC; CDR3: CASSLTGSSYNEQFF
V: TRBV7-8; D: .; size: medium-sized; J: TRBJ2-1; DNA: TGTGCCAGCAGCTTAGCGCAGGGCCGTAGCCACTTCTTC; CDR3: CASSLAQGRSHFF
V: TRBV10-2; D: .; size: once; J: TRBJ2-5; DNA: TGCGCCAGCATCGCCTCTAGATCGCTCCCCGGGTGGGGCCAGTACTTC; CDR3: CASIASRSLPGWGQYF
V: TRBV7-9; D: .; size: .; J: TRBJ1-2; DNA: TGTGCCAGCAGCTCCCAGGTGGATGGCTACACCTTC; CDR3: CASSSQVDGYTF
V: TRBV12-3/TRBV12-4; D: TRBD1; size: .; J: TRBJ2-5; DNA: TGTGCCAGCAGCCAACAGGGGGGTCGGGAGACCCAGTACTTC; CDR3: CASSQQGGRETQYF
V: TRBV28; D: TRBD2; size: .; J: TRBJ2-5; DNA: TGTGCCAGCAATACGGTGGGCGGGGGTTCGGGAGAGCAGTACTTC; CDR3: CASNTVGGGSGEQYF
V: TRBV5-1; D: TRBD1; size: .; J: TRBJ2-7; DNA: TGCGCCAGCAGTTATACAGGACAGGCCTCCTACGAGCAGTACTTC; CDR3: CASSYTGQASYEQYF
V: TRBV6-6; D: .; size: .; J: TRBJ1-5; DNA: TGTGCCAGCAGTTACTCGATAACAGTGAATCAGCCCCAGCATTTT; CDR3: CASSYSITVNQPQHF
V: TRBV5-6; D: .; size: many; J: TRBJ1-2; DNA: TGTGCCAGCAGCTGGAGGGCCACAGGGACTAACTATGGCTACACCTTC; CDR3: CASSWRATGTNYGYTF
V: TRBV28; D: TRBD1; size: .; J: TRBJ2-1; DNA: TGTGCCAGCAGTTGGGACAGCTCCTACAATGAGCAGTTCTTC; CDR3: CASSWDSSYNEQFF
V: TRBV18; D: TRBD1; size: few; J: TRBJ2-4; DNA: TGTGCCAGCTCACCCTCCGGGACAGGGGGATACTTC; CDR3: CASSPSGTGGYF
V: TRBV4-2; D: .; size: .; J: TRBJ2-1; DNA: TGTGCCAGCAGCCCCCCCCGTGGTCGTTACGGGAGATACAATGAGCAGTTCTTC; CDR3: CASSPPRGRYGRYNEQFF
V: TRBV5-6; D: TRBD2; size: .; J: TRBJ2-1; DNA: TGTGCCAGCAGCTTGTTGGGACTAGCGGACACCACAGATACGCAGTTCTTC; CDR3: CASSLLGLADTTDTQFF
V: TRBV27; D: TRBD1; size: .; J: TRBJ2-5; DNA: TGTGCCAGCAGTCCTGGGGACAGCCAAGAGACCCAGTACTTC; CDR3: CASSPGDSQETQYF
V: TRBV11-2; D: .; size: .; J: TRBJ2-5; DNA: TGTGCCAGCAGCCATGGGGGACAAGAGACCCAGTACTTC; CDR3: CASSHGGQETQYF
V: TRBV7-8; D: .; size: .; J: TRBJ2-7; DNA: TGTGCCAGCAGCGTTGGACACCTGTCCTACGAGCAGTACTTC; CDR3: CASSVGHLSYEQYF
V: TRBV7-3; D: .; size: .; J: TRBJ2-2; DNA: TGTGCCAGCAGATCGGACGGGAACACCGGGGAGCTGTTTTTT; CDR3: CASRSDGNTGELFF
V: TRBV7-2; D: .; size: .; J: TRBJ2-5; DNA: TGTGCCAGCAGCTTAGATACCGTCGCCCAGTACTTC; CDR3: CASSLDTVAQYF
V: TRBV5-3; D: .; size: .; J: TRBJ2-7; DNA: TGTGCCAGCATCAAGAGGGAGGGGGGAGAGGACGAGCAGTACTTC; CDR3: CASIKREGGEDEQYF
V: TRBV7-2; D: .; size: .; J: TRBJ2-4; DNA: TGTGCCAGCAGCTTAGATGGCACTACCAAAAACATTCAGTACTTC; CDR3: CASSLDGTTKNIQYF